This TCR beta chain was captured by sequencing in a study of shared clonotypes between healthy human individuals. Study findings and constraints: The study's rarefaction showed incomplete sorted-subset sequencing despite large depth.

V shed 1 base, J shed 2 bases, and the junction held 11 bases outside the gene matches. The CDR3 covers 19 residues. Germline loops: CDR1 SGHDN, CDR2 FVKESK. As regards this clone: Antigen unknown.

Sequencing used immunoSEQ multiplex PCR; TCRdb keeps in-frame clones, though not all of them. The profile shows 1,500,000 or so clones, around 98.5% of them singletons. The genes are TRBV14 and TRBJ2-6, with 7 bases lining up with TRBD2. The sample consisted of naive CD4+ T cells sorted from blood. Subset in this sample: CD45RA+ positively selected. This TCR was sampled from a man between 25 and 39 years old in good health. CDR3 in DNA: TGTGCCAGCAGCCAAGGGTGGGGAGCCAGCGGGACTGGGGCCAACGTCCTGACTTTC. Amino acids: CASSQGWGASGTGANVLTF.